This T cell receptor beta chain was documented in a study of blood T cell repertoires in COVID-19. Trimming took off 3 bases at V and 2 bases at J, with 12 bases between the two ends. Germline V CDR1 and CDR2: SGHRS, YFSETQ. The CDR3 length is 14 residues. TCRdb's table, derived via immunoSEQ multiplex PCR, lists solely in-frame clones and lacks some. The repertoire has about 480,000 clones, approximately 88% of them found once; the top ten carry roughly 12%. This TCR came from a woman aged 50 to 60 with COVID-19, enrolled during active disease. The sample was peripheral blood. The chain is built from TRBV5-1 and TRBJ2-7; D remains ambiguous. In DNA form, the CDR3 reads TGCGCCAGCAGCTCTGGCCCGGGTGCCTACGAGCAGTACTTC. Protein product: CASSSGPGAYEQYF.